The next 12 T cell receptor beta chains were all read from a single sample in a study of shared clonotypes between healthy human individuals. Generated by immunoSEQ multiplex PCR, the TCRdb table keeps only in-frame clones and is missing some. Of some 240,000 clones in the sample, just over 65% were seen once. The sample comprised memory CD4+ T cells sorted from blood. Subset specified: CD45RA-negative fraction. These receptors were obtained from a man aged 25 to 40 in good health.

This sequence joins TRBV6-1 and TRBJ2-5; D gene uncertain. Germline V gives CDR1 MNHNS, CDR2 SASEGT. The CDR3 length is 11 residues. V lost 3 bases to trimming and J lost 5 bases, with 4 bases between them. The DNA of the CDR3 is TGTGCCAGCAGTGAGGAGGAGACCCAGTACTTC. It encodes CASSEEETQYF.

V is TRBV14 and J is TRBJ2-3; 11 bases are a match to TRBD2. The germline CDR1 and CDR2 sequences are SGHDN and FVKESK. This CDR3 has 16 residues. The V and J ends lost 2 bases and 5 bases, in that order; junction bases with no gene match: 6. This CDR3 is CASSQQLAGDVDTQYF. The CDR3 DNA reads as TGTGCCAGCAGCCAACAACTAGCGGGAGACGTAGATACGCAGTATTTT.

The chain couples TRBV4-1 to TRBJ2-5; D might be TRBD1 or TRBD2, each matching 5 bases. The CDR3 contains 15 residues. Germline V CDR1 and CDR2: MGHRA, YSYEKL. V lost 0 bases and J 7 bases, leaving 15 bases between the germline ends. The CDR3 nucleotides read TGCGCCAGCAGCCAAGATACGGGGCTAGTCCGGACCCAGTACTTC. Translated: CASSQDTGLVRTQYF.

A remark on this clone: This may come from a read error, since a much larger clone is one base off. J is TRBJ2-6 and V is TRBV19; 7 positions agree with TRBD2. The germline V gene has CDR1 LNHDA and CDR2 SQIVND (reference sequence). Germline trimming cut 6 bases from V and 2 bases from J; bases unmatched to any gene: 1. This CDR3 has 14 residues. The CDR3 loop reads CASSRGAGANVLTF. The CDR3 DNA is TGTGCCAGTAGCCGGGGGGCTGGGGCCAACGTCCTGACTTTC. Variable domain in full (rest from reference TRBV19 and TRBJ2-6): DGGITQSPKYLFRKEGQNVTLSCEQNLNHDAMYWYRQDPGQGLRLIYYSQIVNDFQKGDIAEGYSVSREKKESFPLTVTSAQKNPTAFYLCASSRGAGANVLTFGAGSRLTVL.

The chain carries TRBV6-1 and TRBJ2-2; D possibly matches TRBD1 or TRBD2 (5 bases each). CDR1 is MNHNS and CDR2 is SASEGT in the germline V gene. The CDR3 is made up of 14 amino acids. V was cut by 10 bases and J by 2 bases, with 14 bases left in between. The CDR3, as DNA: TGTGCCACCCATCAGGGAGTCAACACCGGGGAGCTGTTTTTT. It specifies CATHQGVNTGELFF.

This clone was counted only a few times. The gene calls are TRBV6-1 and TRBJ2-7; 9 bases agree with TRBD1. V trimming: 4 bases; J trimming: 5 bases; junction bases outside the gene matches: 12. This CDR3 has 16 amino acids. CDR1 is MNHNS and CDR2 is SASEGT in the germline V gene. The CDR3 loop reads CASSGLVTGGKDEQYF. The DNA of the CDR3 is TGTGCCAGCAGTGGATTAGTGACAGGGGGTAAGGACGAGCAGTACTTC.

The chain is built from TRBV19 and TRBJ2-1, with TRBD1 matching over 10 bases. V was clipped by 7 bases and J by 8 bases; unmatched bases: 11. The CDR3 is made up of 15 amino acids. From germline, CDR1 is LNHDA and CDR2 SQIVND (reference sequence). DNA for the CDR3: TGTGCCAGTACCTCCCACGGGACAGGGGTTTATGAGCAGTTCTTC. This encodes CASTSHGTGVYEQFF. The full variable domain, in which reference TRBV19 and TRBJ2-1 provide the parts outside the CDR3, is DGGITQSPKYLFRKEGQNVTLSCEQNLNHDAMYWYRQDPGQGLRLIYYSQIVNDFQKGDIAEGYSVSREKKESFPLTVTSAQKNPTAFYLCASTSHGTGVYEQFFGPGTRLTVL.

This clone has a count of ten or more. The J gene is TRBJ1-2, the V gene TRBV25-1; D unresolved. The CDR3 runs to 13 residues. V was shortened by 5 bases and J by 8 bases, with 15 bases between the two germline ends. The germline V gene encodes CDR1 MGHDK and CDR2 SYGVNS. The CDR3 region is CASSIVSGGGYTF. CDR3 coding DNA: TGTGCCAGCAGTATCGTATCCGGCGGCGGCTACACCTTC.

The rearrangement uses TRBV7-6 and TRBJ2-5; 7 bases match TRBD1. CDR3 length equals 15 residues. Germline assignment: CDR1 SGHVS and CDR2 FNYEAQ. J gave up 4 bases and V 2 bases, and 7 bases lay outside the gene matches. The CDR3 is CASSLRRTGGETQYF. CDR3 sequence (DNA): TGTGCCAGCAGCTTACGACGGACAGGCGGAGAGACCCAGTACTTC.

The V call is TRBV7-9, the J call TRBJ1-4, with TRBD1 matching over 7 bases. Trimming took 5 bases from V and 6 from J; bases not matched to a gene: 3. CDR1 and CDR2 (germline): SEHNR, FQNEAQ (reference sequence). This CDR3 comprises 13 residues. CDR3 sequence: CASSPGGDEKLFF. CDR3 bases: TGTGCCAGCAGCCCAGGGGGGGATGAAAAACTGTTTTTT.

The genes are TRBV18 and TRBJ2-1; D call uncertain. CDR1 KGHSH and CDR2 LQKENI come from the germline V gene. V was shortened by 3 bases and J by 1 base, with 10 bases between the two germline ends. This CDR3 is built from 15 residues. Here the CDR3 DNA reads TGTGCCAGCTCACCTTGGGCAGGTTCCTACAATGAGCAGTTCTTC. This codes for CASSPWAGSYNEQFF. Based on the CDR3 plus reference TRBV18 and TRBJ2-1, the full variable domain is NAGVMQNPRHLVRRRGQEARLRCSPMKGHSHVYWYRQLPEEGLKFMVYLQKENIIDESGMPKERFSAEFPKEGPSILRIQQVVRGDSAAYFCASSPWAGSYNEQFFGPGTRLTVL.

This chain links TRBV7-9 with TRBJ2-2; D uncertain. The V gene lost 2 bases and the J gene lost 3 bases, with 10 bases spanning the gap. Germline loops: CDR1 SEHNR, CDR2 FQNEAQ (reference sequence). This CDR3 spans 15 amino acids. The CDR3 nucleotides are TGTGCCAGCAGCTTAAGGTCTGGCGACACCGGGGAGCTGTTTTTT. As protein: CASSLRSGDTGELFF.